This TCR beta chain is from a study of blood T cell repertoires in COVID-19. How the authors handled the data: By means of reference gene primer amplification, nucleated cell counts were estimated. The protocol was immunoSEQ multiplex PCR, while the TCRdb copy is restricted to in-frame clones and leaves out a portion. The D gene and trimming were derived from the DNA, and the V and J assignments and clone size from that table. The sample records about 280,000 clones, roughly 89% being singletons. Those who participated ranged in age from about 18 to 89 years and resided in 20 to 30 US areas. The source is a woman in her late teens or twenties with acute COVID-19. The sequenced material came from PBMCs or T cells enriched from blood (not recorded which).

The CDR3, as DNA: TGTGCCAGCAGCCCCGGTCTAGCGGGAGGGGGTGATGAGCAGTTCTTC. Translated: CASSPGLAGGGDEQFF. The rearrangement joins TRBV4-2 to TRBJ2-1; 12 bases line up with TRBD2. V shed 4 bases, J shed 8 bases, and the junction held 9 bases outside the gene matches. The CDR3 totals 16 residues. CDR1 and CDR2 from the germline V gene are LGHNA and YNFKEQ.